These 5 T cell receptor beta chains were sequenced from one sample in a study of metastatic and nonmetastatic thyroid tumors. No patient had received any treatment before thyroid surgery. Using MiXCR, TCRdb reanalyzed the PCR reads. The sample lists about 82,000 clones, 12% occurring once. Sequenced sample: tumor tissue. All receptors come from a female donor with papillary thyroid cancer or a benign thyroid nodule (not recorded which). Some clones in this sample may be carry-over from other donors' samples.

This clone showed up many times. This chain joins TRBV20-1 and TRBJ2-5, with D maybe TRBD2 (5 bases). The CDR3 consists of 16 residues. Trimming cost V 2 bases and J 4 bases, with 20 bases left between them. Germline loops: CDR1 DFQATT, CDR2 SNEGSKA (reference sequence). In DNA form, the CDR3 reads TGCAGTGCTAGACCTACTATGATAGGGAGAGCAGAGACCCAGTACTTC. This encodes CSARPTMIGRAETQYF.

Judged by abundance, this clone is medium-sized. This chain links TRBV27 with TRBJ2-6; 8 bases match TRBD1. The CDR3 loop spans 15 amino acids. Per germline, CDR1 MNHEY and CDR2 SMNVEV (reference sequence). After removal of 6 bases from V and 2 bases from J, the junction contained 3 bases not matched to a gene. The CDR3 region is CASSQDRAGANVLTF. Written as DNA, the CDR3 is TGTGCCAGCAGCCAGGACAGGGCTGGGGCCAACGTCCTGACTTTC.

Turning to this clone: Its ends do not fully match the called genes, so a read error is possible. The rearrangement uses TRBV20-1 and TRBJ2-3, with 7 nucleotides matching TRBD1. The germline gives CDR1 DFQATT, CDR2 SNEGSKA (reference sequence). There are 15 residues in the CDR3. The CDR3 loop is CSARDGQGWTGTQYF. For the CDR3, the DNA is TGCAGTGCTAGAGATGGCCAGGGTTGGACAGGTACGCAGTATTTT.

This clone was counted ten times or more. The chain recombines TRBV10-3 with TRBJ2-7; 8 bases align to TRBD2. After removal of 10 bases from V and 3 bases from J, the junction contained 11 bases not matched to a gene. CDR3 length equals 14 residues. The germline CDR1 and CDR2 sequences are ENHRY and SYGVKD. CDR3 bases: TGTGCCACTCAGACTAGCGACCTTGGCTACGAGCAGTACTTC. As protein: CATQTSDLGYEQYF.

The V and J genes are TRBV20-1 and TRBJ2-7; 7 bases map to TRBD2. Germline V CDR1 and CDR2: DFQATT, SNEGSKA (reference sequence). Trimming removed 3 bases from V and 4 bases from J; junction bases left unmatched: 12. The CDR3 extends over 15 amino acids. The chain's CDR3 is CSARDLLGGPYEQYF. The CDR3 DNA is TGCAGTGCTAGGGATCTTTTGGGAGGGCCTTACGAGCAGTACTTC.